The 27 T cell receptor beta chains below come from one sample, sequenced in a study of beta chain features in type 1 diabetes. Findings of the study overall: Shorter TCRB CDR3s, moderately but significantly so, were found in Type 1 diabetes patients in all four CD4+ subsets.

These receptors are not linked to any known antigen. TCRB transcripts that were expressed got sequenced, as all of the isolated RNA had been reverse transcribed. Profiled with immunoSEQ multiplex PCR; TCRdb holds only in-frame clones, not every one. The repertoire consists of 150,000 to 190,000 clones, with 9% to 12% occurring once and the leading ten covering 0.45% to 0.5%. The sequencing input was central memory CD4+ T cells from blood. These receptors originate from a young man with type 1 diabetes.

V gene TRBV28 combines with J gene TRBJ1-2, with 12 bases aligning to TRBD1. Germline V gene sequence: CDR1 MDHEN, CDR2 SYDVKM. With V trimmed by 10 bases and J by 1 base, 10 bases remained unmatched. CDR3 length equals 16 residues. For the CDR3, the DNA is TGTGCCACCCCGCGGGACAGGGGGCGAATTAACTATGGCTACACCTTC. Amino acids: CATPRDRGRINYGYTF.

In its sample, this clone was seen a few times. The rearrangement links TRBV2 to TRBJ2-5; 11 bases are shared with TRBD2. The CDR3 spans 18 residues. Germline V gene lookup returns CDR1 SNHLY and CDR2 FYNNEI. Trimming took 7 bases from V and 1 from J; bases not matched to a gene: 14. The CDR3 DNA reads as TGTGCCAGCACCCATCCGGGACTAGCGGATCCGTCCCAAGAGACCCAGTACTTC. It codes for CASTHPGLADPSQETQYF.

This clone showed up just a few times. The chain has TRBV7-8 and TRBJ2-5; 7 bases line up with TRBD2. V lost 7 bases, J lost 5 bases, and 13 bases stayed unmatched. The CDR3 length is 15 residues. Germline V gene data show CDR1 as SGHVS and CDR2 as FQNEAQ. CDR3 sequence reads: CASTPREGGWETQYF. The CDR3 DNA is TGTGCCAGCACCCCCCGAGAGGGAGGGTGGGAGACCCAGTACTTC. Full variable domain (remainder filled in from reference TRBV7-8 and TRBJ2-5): GAGVSQSPRYKVAKRGQDVALRCDPISGHVSLFWYQQALGQGPEFLTYFQNEAQLDKSGLPSDRFFAERPEGSVSTLKIQRTQQEDSAVYLCASTPREGGWETQYFGPGTRLLVL.

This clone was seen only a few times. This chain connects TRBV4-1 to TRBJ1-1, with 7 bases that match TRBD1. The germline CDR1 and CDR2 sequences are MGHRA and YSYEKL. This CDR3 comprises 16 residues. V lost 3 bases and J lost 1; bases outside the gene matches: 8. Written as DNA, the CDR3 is TGCGCCAGCAGCCAGGTATCCGGGACAGAGAACACTGAAGCTTTCTTT. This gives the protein CASSQVSGTENTEAFF.

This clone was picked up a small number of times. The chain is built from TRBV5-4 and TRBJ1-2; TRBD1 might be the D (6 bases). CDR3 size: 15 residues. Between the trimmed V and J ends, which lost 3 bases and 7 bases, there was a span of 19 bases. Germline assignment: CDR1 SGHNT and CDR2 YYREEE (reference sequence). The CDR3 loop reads CASSYADRPIGGYTF. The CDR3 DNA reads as TGTGCCAGCAGCTACGCCGACAGGCCAATCGGTGGCTACACCTTC.

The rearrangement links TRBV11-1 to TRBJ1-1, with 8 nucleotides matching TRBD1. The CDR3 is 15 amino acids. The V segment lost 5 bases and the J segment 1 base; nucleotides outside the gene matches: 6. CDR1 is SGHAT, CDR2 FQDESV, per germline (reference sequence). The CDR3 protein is CASSLQGQANTEAFF. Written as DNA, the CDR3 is TGTGCCAGCAGCCTACAGGGACAGGCGAACACTGAAGCTTTCTTT.

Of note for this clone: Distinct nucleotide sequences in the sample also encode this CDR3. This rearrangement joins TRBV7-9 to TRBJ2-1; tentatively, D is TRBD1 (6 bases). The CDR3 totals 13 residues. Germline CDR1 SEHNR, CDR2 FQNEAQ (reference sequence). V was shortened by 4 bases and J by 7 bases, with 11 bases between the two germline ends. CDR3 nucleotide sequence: TGTGCCAGCAGCTCCCCCAGGGGAAATGAGCAGTTCTTC. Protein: CASSSPRGNEQFF. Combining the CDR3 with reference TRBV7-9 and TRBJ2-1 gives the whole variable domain DTGVSQNPRHKITKRGQNVTFRCDPISEHNRLYWYRQTLGQGPEFLTYFQNEAQLEKSRLLSDRFSAERPKGSFSTLEIQRTEQGDSAMYLCASSSPRGNEQFFGPGTRLTVL.

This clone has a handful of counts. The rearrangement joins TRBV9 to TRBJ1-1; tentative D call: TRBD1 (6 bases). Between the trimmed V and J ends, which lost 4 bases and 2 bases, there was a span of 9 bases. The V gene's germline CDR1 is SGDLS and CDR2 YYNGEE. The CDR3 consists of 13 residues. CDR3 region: CASSSDSNTEAFF. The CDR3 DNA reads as TGTGCCAGCAGCTCGGACAGTAACACTGAAGCTTTCTTT.

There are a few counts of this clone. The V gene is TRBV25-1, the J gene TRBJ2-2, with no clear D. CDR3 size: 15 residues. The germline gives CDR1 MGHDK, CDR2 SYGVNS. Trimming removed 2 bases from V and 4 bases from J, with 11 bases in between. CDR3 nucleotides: TGTGCCAGCAGTGAAGCCCGATACAGCACCGGGGAGCTGTTTTTT. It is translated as CASSEARYSTGELFF. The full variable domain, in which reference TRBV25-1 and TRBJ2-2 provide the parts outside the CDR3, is EADIYQTPRYLVIGTGKKITLECSQTMGHDKMYWYQQDPGMELHLIHYSYGVNSTEKGDLSSESTVSRIRTEHFPLTLESARPSHTSQYLCASSEARYSTGELFFGEGSRLTVL.

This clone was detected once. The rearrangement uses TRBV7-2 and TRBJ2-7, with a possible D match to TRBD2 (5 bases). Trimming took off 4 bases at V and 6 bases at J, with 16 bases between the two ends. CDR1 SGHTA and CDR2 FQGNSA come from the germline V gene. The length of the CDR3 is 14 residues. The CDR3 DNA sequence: TGTGCCAGCAGCTCCATGGAACTAGTGCTCGAGCAGTACTTC. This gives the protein CASSSMELVLEQYF.

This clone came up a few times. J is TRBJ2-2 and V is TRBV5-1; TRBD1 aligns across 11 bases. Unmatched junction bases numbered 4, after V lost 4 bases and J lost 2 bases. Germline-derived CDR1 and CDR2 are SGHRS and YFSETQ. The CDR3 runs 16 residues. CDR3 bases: TGCGCCAGCAGCGCCCGGACAGGGGGCAACACCGGGGAGCTGTTTTTT. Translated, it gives CASSARTGGNTGELFF.

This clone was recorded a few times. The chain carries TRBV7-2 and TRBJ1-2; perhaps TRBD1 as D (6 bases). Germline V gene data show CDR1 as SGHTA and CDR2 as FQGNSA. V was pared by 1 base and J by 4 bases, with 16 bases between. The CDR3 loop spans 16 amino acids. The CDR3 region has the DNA TGTGCCAGCAGCTTAGGGGCCAGGGGTCAAAGCTATGGCTACACCTTC. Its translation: CASSLGARGQSYGYTF. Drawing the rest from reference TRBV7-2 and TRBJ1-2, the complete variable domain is GAGVSQSPSNKVTEKGKDVELRCDPISGHTALYWYRQSLGQGLEFLIYFQGNSAPDKSGLPSDRFSAERTGGSVSTLTIQRTQQEDSAVYLCASSLGARGQSYGYTFGSGTRLTVV.

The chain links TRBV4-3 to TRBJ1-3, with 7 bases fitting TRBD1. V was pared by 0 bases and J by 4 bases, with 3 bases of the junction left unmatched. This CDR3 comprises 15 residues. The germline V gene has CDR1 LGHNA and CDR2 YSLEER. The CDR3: CASSQETGQGNTIYF. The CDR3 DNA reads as TGCGCCAGCAGCCAAGAAACGGGACAGGGAAACACCATATATTTT.

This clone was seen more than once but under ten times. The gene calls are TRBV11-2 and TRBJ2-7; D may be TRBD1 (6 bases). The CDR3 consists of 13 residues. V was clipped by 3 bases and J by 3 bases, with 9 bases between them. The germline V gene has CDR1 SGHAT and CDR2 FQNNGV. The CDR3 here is CASSFRTDYEQYF. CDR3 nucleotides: TGTGCCAGCAGCTTCAGGACAGACTACGAGCAGTACTTC. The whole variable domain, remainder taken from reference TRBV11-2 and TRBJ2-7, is EAGVAQSPRYKIIEKRQSVAFWCNPISGHATLYWYQQILGQGPKLLIQFQNNGVVDDSQLPKDRFSAERLKGVDSTLKIQPAKLEDSAVYLCASSFRTDYEQYFGPGTRLTVT.

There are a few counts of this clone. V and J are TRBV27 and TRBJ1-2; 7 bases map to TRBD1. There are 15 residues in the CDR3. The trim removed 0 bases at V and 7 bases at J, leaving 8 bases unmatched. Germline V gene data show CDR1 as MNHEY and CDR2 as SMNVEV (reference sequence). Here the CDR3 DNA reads TGTGCCAGCAGTTTATCGATGGTAGGGGGCTCTGGCTACACCTTC. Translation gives CASSLSMVGGSGYTF.

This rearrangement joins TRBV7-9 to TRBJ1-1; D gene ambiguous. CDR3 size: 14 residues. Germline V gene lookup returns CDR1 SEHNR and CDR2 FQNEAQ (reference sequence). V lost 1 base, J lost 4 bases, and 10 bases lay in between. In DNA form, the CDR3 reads TGTGCCAGCAGCTTAGACCTCCCGCGCACTGAAGCTTTCTTT. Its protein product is CASSLDLPRTEAFF.

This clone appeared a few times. Here the CDR3 reads CASSLGQGAYGYTF. The DNA for the CDR3 is TGTGCCAGCAGCTTAGGACAGGGGGCATATGGCTACACCTTC. This chain uses TRBV7-9 with TRBJ1-2, with 10 bases identical to TRBD1. Germline CDR1 and CDR2: SEHNR and FQNEAQ (reference sequence). V trimming: 1 base; J trimming: 5 bases; junction bases outside the gene matches: 1. This CDR3 contains 14 residues.

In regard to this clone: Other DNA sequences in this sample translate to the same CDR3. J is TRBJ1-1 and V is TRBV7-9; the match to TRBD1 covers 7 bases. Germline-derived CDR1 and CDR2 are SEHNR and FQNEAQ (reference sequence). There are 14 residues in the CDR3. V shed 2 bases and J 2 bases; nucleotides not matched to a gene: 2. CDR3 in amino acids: CASSLQGGNTEAFF. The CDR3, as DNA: TGTGCCAGCAGCTTACAGGGGGGAAACACTGAAGCTTTCTTT.

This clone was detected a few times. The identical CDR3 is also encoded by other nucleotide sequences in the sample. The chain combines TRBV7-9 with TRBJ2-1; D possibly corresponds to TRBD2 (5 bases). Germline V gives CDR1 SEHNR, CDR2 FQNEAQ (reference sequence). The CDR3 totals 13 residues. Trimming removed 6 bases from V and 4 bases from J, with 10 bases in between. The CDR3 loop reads CASSWTGYNEQFF. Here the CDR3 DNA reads TGTGCCAGCAGTTGGACGGGGTACAATGAGCAGTTCTTC.

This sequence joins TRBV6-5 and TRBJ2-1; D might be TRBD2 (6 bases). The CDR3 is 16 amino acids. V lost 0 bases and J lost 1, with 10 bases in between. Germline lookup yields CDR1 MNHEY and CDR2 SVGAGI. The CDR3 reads CASSYSATSSYNEQFF. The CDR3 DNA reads TGTGCCAGCAGTTACTCAGCGACTAGTTCCTACAATGAGCAGTTCTTC.

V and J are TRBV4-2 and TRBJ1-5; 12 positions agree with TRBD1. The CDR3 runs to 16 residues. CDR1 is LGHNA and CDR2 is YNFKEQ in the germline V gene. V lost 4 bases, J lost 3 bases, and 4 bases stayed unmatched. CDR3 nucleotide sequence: TGTGCCAGCAGCCCAGGGACAGGGGGCAACAATCAGCCCCAGCATTTT. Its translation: CASSPGTGGNNQPQHF.

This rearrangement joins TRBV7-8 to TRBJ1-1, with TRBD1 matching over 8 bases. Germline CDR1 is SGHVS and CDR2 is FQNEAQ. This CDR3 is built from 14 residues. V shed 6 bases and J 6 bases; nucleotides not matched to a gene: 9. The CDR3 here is CASRFRGLTSEAFF. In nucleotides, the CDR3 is TGTGCCAGCAGATTCAGGGGGCTTACGTCTGAAGCTTTCTTT.

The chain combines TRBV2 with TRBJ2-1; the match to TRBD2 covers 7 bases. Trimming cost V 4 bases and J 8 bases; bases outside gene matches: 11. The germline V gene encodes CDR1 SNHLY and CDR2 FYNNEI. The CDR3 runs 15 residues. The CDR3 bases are TGTGCCAGCAGTGCCCTAGCGGCAGCCGGCGATGAGCAGTTCTTC. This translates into CASSALAAAGDEQFF.

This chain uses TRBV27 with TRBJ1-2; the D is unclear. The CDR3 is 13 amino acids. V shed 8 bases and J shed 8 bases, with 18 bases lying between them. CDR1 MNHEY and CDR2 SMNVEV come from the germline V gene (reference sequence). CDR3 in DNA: TGTGCCAGCGTTGGGAGTCAGCACGAGGGCTACACCTTC. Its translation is CASVGSQHEGYTF.

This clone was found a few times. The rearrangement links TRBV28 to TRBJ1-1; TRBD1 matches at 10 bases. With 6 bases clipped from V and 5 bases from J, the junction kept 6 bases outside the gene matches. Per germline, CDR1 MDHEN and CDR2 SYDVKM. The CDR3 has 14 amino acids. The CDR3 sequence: CASSRQGAGTEAFF. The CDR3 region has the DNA TGTGCCAGCAGCAGACAGGGGGCCGGGACTGAAGCTTTCTTT.

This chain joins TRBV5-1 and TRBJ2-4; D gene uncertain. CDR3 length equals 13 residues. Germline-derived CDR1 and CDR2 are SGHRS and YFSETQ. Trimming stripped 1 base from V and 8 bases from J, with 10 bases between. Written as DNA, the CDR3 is TGCGCCAGCAGCTTGAGTCAGAAAGACATTCAGTACTTC. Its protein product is CASSLSQKDIQYF.

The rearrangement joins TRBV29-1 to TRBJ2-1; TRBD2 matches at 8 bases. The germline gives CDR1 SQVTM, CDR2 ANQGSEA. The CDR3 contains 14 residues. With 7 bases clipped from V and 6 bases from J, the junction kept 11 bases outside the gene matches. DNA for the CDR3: TGCAGCGGCCGGACTAGCTCCCTTTCCAATGAGCAGTTCTTC. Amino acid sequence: CSGRTSSLSNEQFF.